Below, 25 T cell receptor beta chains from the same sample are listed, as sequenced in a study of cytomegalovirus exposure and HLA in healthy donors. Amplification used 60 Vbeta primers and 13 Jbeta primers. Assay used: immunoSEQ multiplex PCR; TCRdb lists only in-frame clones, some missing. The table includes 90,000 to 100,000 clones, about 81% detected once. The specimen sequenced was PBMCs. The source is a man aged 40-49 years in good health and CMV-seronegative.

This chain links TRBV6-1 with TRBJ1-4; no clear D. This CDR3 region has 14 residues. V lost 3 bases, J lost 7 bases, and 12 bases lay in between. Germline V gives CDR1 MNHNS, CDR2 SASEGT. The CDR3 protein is CASSDAIGGEKLFF. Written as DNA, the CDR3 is TGTGCCAGCAGTGATGCAATCGGCGGTGAAAAACTGTTTTTT.

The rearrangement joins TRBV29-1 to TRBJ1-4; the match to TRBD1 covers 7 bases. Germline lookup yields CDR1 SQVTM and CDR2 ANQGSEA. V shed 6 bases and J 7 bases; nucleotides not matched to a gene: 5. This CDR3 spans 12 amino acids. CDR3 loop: CSVKGGGEKLFF. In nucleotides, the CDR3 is TGCAGCGTGAAAGGGGGCGGTGAAAAACTGTTTTTT.

CDR3 region: CASSSGQGTSPLHF. In DNA, the CDR3 is TGTGCCAGCAGCTCGGGACAGGGGACTTCACCCCTCCACTTT. This sequence joins TRBV7-3 and TRBJ1-6; 10 bases fit TRBD1. The germline V gene encodes CDR1 SGHTA and CDR2 FQGTGA. V shed 4 bases, J shed 9 bases, and the junction held 3 bases outside the gene matches. This CDR3 region has 14 residues.

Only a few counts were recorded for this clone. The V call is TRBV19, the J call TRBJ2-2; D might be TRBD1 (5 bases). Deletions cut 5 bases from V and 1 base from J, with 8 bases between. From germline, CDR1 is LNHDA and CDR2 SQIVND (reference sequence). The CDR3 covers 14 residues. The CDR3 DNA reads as TGTGCCAGTAGTGTGGGGCGGAACACCGGGGAGCTGTTTTTT. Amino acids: CASSVGRNTGELFF.

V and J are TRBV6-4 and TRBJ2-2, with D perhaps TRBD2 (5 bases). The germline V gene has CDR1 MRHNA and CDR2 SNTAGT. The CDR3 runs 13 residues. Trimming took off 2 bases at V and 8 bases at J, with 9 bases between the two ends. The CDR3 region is CASSDGSRGELFF. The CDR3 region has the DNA TGTGCCAGCAGTGACGGGAGCCGGGGGGAGCTGTTTTTT.

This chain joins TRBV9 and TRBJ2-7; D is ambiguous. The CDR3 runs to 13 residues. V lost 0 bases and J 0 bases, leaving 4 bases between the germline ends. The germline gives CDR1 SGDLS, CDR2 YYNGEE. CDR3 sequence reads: CASSVGDSYEQYF. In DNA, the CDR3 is TGTGCCAGCAGCGTAGGAGACTCCTACGAGCAGTACTTC.

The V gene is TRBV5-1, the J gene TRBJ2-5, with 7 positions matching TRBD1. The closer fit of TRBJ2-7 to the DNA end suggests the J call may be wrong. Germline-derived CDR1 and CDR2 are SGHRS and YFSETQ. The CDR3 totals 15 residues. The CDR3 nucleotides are TGCGCCAGCAGCTTGGAGGGACAGAGACACTACGAGCAGTACTTC. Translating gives CASSLEGQRHYEQYF.

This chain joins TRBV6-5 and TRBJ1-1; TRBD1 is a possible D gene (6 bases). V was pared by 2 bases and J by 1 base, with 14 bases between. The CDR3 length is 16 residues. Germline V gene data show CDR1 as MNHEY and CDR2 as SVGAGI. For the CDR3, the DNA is TGTGCCAGCAGTTACACAGGGTTTCGAAGGAACACTGAAGCTTTCTTT. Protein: CASSYTGFRRNTEAFF.

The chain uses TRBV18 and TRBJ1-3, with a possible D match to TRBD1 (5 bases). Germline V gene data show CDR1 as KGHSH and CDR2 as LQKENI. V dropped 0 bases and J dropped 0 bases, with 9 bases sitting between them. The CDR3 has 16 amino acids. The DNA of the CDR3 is TGTGCCAGCTCACCACCGAGACAGTTCTCTGGAAACACCATATATTTT. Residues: CASSPPRQFSGNTIYF. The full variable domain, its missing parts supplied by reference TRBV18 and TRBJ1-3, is NAGVMQNPRHLVRRRGQEARLRCSPMKGHSHVYWYRQLPEEGLKFMVYLQKENIIDESGMPKERFSAEFPKEGPSILRIQQVVRGDSAAYFCASSPPRQFSGNTIYFGEGSWLTVV.

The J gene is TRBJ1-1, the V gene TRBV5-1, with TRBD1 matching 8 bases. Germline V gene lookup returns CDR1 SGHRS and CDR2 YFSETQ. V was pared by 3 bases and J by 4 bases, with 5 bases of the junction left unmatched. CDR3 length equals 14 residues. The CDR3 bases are TGCGCCAGCAGCTCTCAGGGGGCTGGCACTGAAGCTTTCTTT. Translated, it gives CASSSQGAGTEAFF.

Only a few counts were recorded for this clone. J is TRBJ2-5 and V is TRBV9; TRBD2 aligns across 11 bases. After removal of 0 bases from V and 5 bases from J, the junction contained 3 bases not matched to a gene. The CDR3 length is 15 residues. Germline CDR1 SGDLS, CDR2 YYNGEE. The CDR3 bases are TGTGCCAGCAGCGTAGTAGCGGGGGGGGTTGAGACCCAGTACTTC. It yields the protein CASSVVAGGVETQYF.

In DNA form, the CDR3 reads TGTGCCAGCAAAGCACGGGGGACCCAAGAGACCCAGTACTTC. Protein: CASKARGTQETQYF. The J gene is TRBJ2-5, the V gene TRBV2, with a weak D call TRBD2 (6 bases). The CDR3 consists of 14 residues. The V gene lost 7 bases and the J gene lost 1 base, with 13 bases spanning the gap. Germline-derived CDR1 and CDR2 are SNHLY and FYNNEI.

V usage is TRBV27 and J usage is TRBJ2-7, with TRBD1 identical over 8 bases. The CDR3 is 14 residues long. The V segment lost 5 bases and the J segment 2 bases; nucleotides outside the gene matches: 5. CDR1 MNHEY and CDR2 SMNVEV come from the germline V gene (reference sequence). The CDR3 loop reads CASSPGQGTYEQYF. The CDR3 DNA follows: TGTGCCAGCAGTCCAGGACAGGGCACCTACGAGCAGTACTTC.

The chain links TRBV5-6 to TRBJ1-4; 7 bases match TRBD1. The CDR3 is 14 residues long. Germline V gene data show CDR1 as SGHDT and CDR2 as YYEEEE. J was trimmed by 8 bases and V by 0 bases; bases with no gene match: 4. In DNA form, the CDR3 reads TGTGCCAGCAGCTTGGACAGGGGCGGAGAAAAACTGTTTTTT. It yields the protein CASSLDRGGEKLFF.

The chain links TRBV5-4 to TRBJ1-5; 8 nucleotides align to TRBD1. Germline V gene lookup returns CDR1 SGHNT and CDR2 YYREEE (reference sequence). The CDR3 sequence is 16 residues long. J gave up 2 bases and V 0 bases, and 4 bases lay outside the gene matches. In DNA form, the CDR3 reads TGTGCCAGCAGCTTGGGTCCGACAGGGGGCAATCAGCCCCAGCATTTT. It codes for CASSLGPTGGNQPQHF. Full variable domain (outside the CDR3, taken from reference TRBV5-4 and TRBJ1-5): ETGVTQSPTHLIKTRGQQVTLRCSSQSGHNTVSWYQQALGQGPQFIFQYYREEENGRGNFPPRFSGLQFPNYSSELNVNALELDDSALYLCASSLGPTGGNQPQHFGDGTRLSIL.

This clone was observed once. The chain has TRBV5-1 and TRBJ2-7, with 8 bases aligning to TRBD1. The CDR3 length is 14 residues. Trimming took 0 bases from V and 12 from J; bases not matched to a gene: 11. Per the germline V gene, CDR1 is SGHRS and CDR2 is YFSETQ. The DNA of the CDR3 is TGCGCCAGCAGCTTGGCCGGACAGGGACCACCTGCGTACTTC. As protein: CASSLAGQGPPAYF.

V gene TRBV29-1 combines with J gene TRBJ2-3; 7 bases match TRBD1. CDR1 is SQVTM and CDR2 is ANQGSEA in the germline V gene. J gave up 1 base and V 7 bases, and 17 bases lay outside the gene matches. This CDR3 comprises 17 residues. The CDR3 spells CSAAKGDRATGTDTQYF. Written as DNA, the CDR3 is TGCAGCGCCGCTAAGGGCGACAGGGCGACCGGCACAGATACGCAGTATTTT.

CDR3 residues: CATRGQDMNTEAFF. The CDR3 region has the DNA TGTGCCACTAGAGGACAGGACATGAACACTGAAGCTTTCTTT. The chain combines TRBV19 with TRBJ1-1; 7 nucleotides match TRBD1. Per the germline V gene, CDR1 is LNHDA and CDR2 is SQIVND (reference sequence). The V segment lost 10 bases and the J segment 0 bases; nucleotides outside the gene matches: 8. This CDR3 region has 14 residues.

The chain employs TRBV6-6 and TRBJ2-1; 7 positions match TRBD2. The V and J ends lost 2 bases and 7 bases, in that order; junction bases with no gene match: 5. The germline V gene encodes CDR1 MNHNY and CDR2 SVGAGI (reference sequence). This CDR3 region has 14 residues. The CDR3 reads CASSYRGDGNEQFF. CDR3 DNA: TGTGCCAGCAGTTACCGGGGGGACGGTAATGAGCAGTTCTTC.

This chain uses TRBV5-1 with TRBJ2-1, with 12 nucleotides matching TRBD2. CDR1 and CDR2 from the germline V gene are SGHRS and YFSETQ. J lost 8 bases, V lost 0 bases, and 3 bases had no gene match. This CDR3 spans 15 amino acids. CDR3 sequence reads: CASSLGTSGADEQFF. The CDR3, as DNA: TGCGCCAGCAGCTTGGGGACTAGCGGGGCCGATGAGCAGTTCTTC.

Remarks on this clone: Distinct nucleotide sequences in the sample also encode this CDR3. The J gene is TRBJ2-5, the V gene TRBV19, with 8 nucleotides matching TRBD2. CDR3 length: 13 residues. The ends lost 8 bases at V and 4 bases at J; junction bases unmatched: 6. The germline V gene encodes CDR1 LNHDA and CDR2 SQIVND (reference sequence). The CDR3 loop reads CASDGGAPETQYF. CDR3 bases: TGTGCCAGTGACGGGGGGGCCCCAGAGACCCAGTACTTC.

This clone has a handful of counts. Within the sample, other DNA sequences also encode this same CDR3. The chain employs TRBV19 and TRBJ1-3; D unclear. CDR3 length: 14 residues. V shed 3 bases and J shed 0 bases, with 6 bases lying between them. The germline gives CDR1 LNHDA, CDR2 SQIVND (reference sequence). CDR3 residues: CASSMANSGNTIYF. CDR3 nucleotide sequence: TGTGCCAGTAGTATGGCAAACTCTGGAAACACCATATATTTT.

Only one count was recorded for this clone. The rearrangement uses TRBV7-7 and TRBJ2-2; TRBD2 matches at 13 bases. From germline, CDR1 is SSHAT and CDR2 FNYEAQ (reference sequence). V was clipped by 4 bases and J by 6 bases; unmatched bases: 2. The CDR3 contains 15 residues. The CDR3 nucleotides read TGTGCCAGCAGCTCGGGACTAGCGGGGTCCGGGGAGCTGTTTTTT. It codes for CASSSGLAGSGELFF.

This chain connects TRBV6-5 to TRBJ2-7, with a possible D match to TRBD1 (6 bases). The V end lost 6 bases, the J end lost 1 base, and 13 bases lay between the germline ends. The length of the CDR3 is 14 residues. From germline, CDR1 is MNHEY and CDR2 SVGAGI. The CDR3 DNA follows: TGTGCCAGCAGGACCGGGACACCATCCTACGAGCAGTACTTC. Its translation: CASRTGTPSYEQYF.

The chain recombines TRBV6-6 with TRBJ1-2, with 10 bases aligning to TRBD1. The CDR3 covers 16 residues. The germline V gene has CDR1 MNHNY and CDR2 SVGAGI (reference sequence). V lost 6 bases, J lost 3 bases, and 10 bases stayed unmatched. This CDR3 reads CASRADGTGVDYGYTF. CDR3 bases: TGTGCCAGCAGAGCCGACGGGACAGGGGTTGACTATGGCTACACCTTC.